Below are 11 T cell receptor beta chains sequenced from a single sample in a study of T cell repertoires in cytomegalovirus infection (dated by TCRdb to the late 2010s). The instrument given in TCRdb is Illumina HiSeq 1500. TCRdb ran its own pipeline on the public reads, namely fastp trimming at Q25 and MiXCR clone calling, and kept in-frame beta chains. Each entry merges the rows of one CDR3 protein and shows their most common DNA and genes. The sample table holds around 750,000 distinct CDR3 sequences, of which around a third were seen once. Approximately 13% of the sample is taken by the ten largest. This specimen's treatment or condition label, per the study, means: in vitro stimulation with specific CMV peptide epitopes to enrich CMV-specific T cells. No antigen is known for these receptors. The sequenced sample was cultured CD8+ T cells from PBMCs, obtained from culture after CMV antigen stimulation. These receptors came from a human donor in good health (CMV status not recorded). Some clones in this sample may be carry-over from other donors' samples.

CDR3 amino acids: CASSFNGGPDNEQFF. The CDR3 DNA follows: TGTGCCAGCAGTTTTAACGGGGGGCCCGACAATGAGCAGTTCTTC. This chain joins TRBV27 and TRBJ2-1, with D perhaps matching TRBD2 (7 bases). With 3 bases removed from V and 5 bases from J, the gap between germline ends came to 14 bases. The V gene's germline CDR1 is MNHEY and CDR2 SMNVEV (reference sequence). The CDR3 covers 15 residues.

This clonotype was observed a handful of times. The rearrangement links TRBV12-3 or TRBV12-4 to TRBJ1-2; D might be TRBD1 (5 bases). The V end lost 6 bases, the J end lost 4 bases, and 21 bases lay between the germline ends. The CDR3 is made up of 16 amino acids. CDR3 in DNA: TGTGCCAGCAGCTTTGACAGCACGGCCTTTTTCTATGGCTACACCTTC. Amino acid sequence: CASSFDSTAFFYGYTF.

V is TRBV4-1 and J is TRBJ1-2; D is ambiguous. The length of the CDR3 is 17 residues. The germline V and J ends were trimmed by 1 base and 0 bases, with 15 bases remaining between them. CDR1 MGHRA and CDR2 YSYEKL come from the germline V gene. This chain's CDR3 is CASSQVALPAANYGYTF. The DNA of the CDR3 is TGCGCCAGCAGCCAAGTCGCACTCCCAGCAGCTAACTATGGCTACACCTTC.

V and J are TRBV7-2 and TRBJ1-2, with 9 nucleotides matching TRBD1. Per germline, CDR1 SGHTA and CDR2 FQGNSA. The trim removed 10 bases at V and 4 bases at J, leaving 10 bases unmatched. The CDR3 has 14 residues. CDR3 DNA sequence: TGTGCCAACAGTATCGGGACAGGGCGCTATGGCTACACCTTC. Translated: CANSIGTGRYGYTF.

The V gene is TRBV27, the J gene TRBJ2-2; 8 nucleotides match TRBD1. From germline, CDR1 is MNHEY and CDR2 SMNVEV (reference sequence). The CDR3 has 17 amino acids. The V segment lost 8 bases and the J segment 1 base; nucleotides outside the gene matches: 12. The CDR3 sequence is CASGRQGSHLNTGELFF. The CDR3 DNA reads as TGTGCCAGCGGTCGACAGGGGTCCCACCTGAACACCGGGGAGCTGTTTTTT.

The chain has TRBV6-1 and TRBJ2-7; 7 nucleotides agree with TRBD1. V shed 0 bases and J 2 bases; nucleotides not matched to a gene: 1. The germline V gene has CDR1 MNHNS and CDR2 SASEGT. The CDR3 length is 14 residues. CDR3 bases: TGTGCCAGCAGTGAAGCCGGGACAGCCTACGAGCAGTACTTC. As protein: CASSEAGTAYEQYF.

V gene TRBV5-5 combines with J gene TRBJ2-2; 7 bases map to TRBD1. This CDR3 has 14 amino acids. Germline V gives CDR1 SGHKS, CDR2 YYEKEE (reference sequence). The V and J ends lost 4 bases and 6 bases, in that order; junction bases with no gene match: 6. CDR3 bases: TGTGCCAGCAGCCTTGACAGGGTCGCCGGGGAGCTGTTTTTT. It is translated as CASSLDRVAGELFF.

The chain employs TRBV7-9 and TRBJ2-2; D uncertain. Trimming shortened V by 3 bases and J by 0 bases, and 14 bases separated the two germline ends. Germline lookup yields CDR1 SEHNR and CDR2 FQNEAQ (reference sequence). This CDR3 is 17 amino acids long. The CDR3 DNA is TGTGCCAGCAGCTTTCCAACGGATCCCCCGAACACCGGGGAGCTGTTTTTT. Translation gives CASSFPTDPPNTGELFF.

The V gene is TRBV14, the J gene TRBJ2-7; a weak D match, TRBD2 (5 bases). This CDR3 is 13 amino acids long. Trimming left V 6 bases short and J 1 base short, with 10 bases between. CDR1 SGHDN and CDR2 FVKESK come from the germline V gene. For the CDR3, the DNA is TGTGCCAGCAGTCAGCGGTCATCCTACGAGCAGTACTTC. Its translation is CASSQRSSYEQYF.

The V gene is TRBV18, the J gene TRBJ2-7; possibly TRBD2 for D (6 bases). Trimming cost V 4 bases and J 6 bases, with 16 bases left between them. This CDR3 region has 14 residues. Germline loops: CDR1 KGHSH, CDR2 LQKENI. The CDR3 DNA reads TGTGCCAGCTCACACAAGGGAATCGGGGGCGAGCAGTACTTC. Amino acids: CASSHKGIGGEQYF. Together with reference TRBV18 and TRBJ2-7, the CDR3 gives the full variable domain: NAGVMQNPRHLVRRRGQEARLRCSPMKGHSHVYWYRQLPEEGLKFMVYLQKENIIDESGMPKERFSAEFPKEGPSILRIQQVVRGDSAAYFCASSHKGIGGEQYFGPGTRLTVT.

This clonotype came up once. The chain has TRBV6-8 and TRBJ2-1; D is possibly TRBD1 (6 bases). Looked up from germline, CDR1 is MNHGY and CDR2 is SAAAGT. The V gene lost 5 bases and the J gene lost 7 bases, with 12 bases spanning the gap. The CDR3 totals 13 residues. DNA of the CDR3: TGTGCCAGCAGTGGGGGCCTCACTAATGAGCAGTTCTTC. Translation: CASSGGLTNEQFF.